Each of the 14 T cell receptor beta chains below was sequenced from the same sample in a study of vaccination effects on CD4 cells after COVID-19. Before sequencing took place, the ViraFEST assay used viral peptide pools to expand antigen-specific CD4+ T cells. It was after 10 days of culture that CD4+ T cells were isolated. Among the vaccine recipients, none had a prior SARS-CoV-2 infection, and nucleocapsid antibodies were negative. TCRdb's copy holds only in-frame clones and misses some; the assay was immunoSEQ multiplex PCR. Among tens of thousands of clones, about 72% were seen once, and the ten largest hold about 3%. These receptors lack a known antigen. The sample here was CD4+ T cells from PBMCs cultured with HCoV-NL63 spike peptides, taken before COVID-19 vaccination. The source of these receptors is a human donor who received a COVID-19 vaccine.

This clone was seen a single time. The genes are TRBV18 and TRBJ1-2; 9 bases agree with TRBD1. The V and J ends lost 5 bases and 6 bases, in that order; junction bases with no gene match: 10. This CDR3 has 15 amino acids. Germline V lookup: CDR1 KGHSH, CDR2 LQKENI. The CDR3 spells CASSELQGAPHGYTF. CDR3 in DNA: TGTGCCAGCTCAGAACTACAGGGGGCGCCCCATGGCTACACCTTC.

The rearrangement links TRBV6-5 to TRBJ1-2, with a weak D call TRBD1 (5 bases). Germline V gene data show CDR1 as MNHEY and CDR2 as SVGAGI. Trimming shortened V by 2 bases and J by 4 bases, and 8 bases separated the two germline ends. The CDR3 has 13 amino acids. Here the CDR3 reads CASSYAGTYGYTF. The CDR3, as DNA: TGTGCCAGCAGTTACGCAGGGACCTATGGCTACACCTTC.

The V gene is TRBV7-2, the J gene TRBJ2-7; a possible D gene is TRBD2 (5 bases). The CDR3 consists of 13 residues. Looked up from germline, CDR1 is SGHTA and CDR2 is FQGNSA. The ends were cut back, 5 bases at V and 7 bases at J, with 15 bases in the middle. This CDR3 reads CASSTTTRTEQYV. DNA for the CDR3: TGTGCCAGCAGCACCACAACGAGGACTGAGCAGTACGTC.

J is TRBJ2-3 and V is TRBV5-6; unclear D gene. Germline V gene lookup returns CDR1 SGHDT and CDR2 YYEEEE. V was cut by 4 bases and J by 3 bases, with 15 bases left in between. CDR3 length: 15 amino acids. The CDR3 coding sequence is TGTGCCAGCAGCCAATTCTGGGTTTTGACAGATACGCAGTATTTT. It yields the protein CASSQFWVLTDTQYF.

V is TRBV2 and J is TRBJ2-4; D uncertain. The CDR3 spans 12 residues. The germline CDR1 and CDR2 sequences are SNHLY and FYNNEI. V was pared by 6 bases and J by 8 bases, with 11 bases between. This CDR3 reads CASRLTSDIQYF. The CDR3 DNA follows: TGTGCCAGCAGATTGACAAGTGACATTCAGTACTTC. Based on the CDR3 plus reference TRBV2 and TRBJ2-4, the full variable domain is EPEVTQTPSHQVTQMGQEVILRCVPISNHLYFYWYRQILGQKVEFLVSFYNNEISEKSEIFDDQFSVERPDGSNFTLKIRSTKLEDSAMYFCASRLTSDIQYFGAGTRLSVL.

This clone came up a few times. The chain has TRBV7-2 and TRBJ2-2, with D maybe TRBD1 (5 bases). CDR3 length: 16 residues. Germline-derived CDR1 and CDR2 are SGHTA and FQGNSA. V lost 4 bases, J lost 0 bases, and 12 bases lay in between. CDR3 nucleotide sequence: TGTGCCAGCAGCTCCGGCAGGACAACGAACACCGGGGAGCTGTTTTTT. This translates into CASSSGRTTNTGELFF.

The chain employs TRBV24-1 and TRBJ2-2; 11 bases match TRBD2. V lost 9 bases to trimming and J lost 7 bases; unmatched junction nucleotides: 6. The germline CDR1 and CDR2 sequences are KGHDR and SFDVKD. CDR3 length: 14 residues. The CDR3: CATHSGGASGELFF. CDR3 coding DNA: TGTGCCACCCATAGCGGGGGGGCCAGCGGGGAGCTGTTTTTT.

This chain links TRBV5-1 with TRBJ2-3; D might be TRBD2 (6 bases). The V and J ends lost 4 bases and 1 base respectively, with 10 bases between them. Germline CDR1 SGHRS, CDR2 YFSETQ. CDR3 length: 14 amino acids. The CDR3 DNA follows: TGCGCCAGCAGCGGGGGGTTCGGCACAGATACGCAGTATTTT. It encodes CASSGGFGTDTQYF.

This clone has only a few counts. The V and J genes are TRBV11-2 and TRBJ1-6, with D perhaps TRBD1 (5 bases). From germline, CDR1 is SGHAT and CDR2 FQNNGV. The CDR3 extends over 15 amino acids. V lost 2 bases to trimming and J lost 4 bases, with 9 bases between them. The CDR3 DNA sequence: TGTGCCAGCAGCTTAACAGGCTTATATAATTCACCCCTCCACTTT. It specifies CASSLTGLYNSPLHF.

The chain links TRBV10-3 to TRBJ2-1; 9 nucleotides agree with TRBD1. Germline V lookup: CDR1 ENHRY, CDR2 SYGVKD. With 3 bases clipped from V and 5 bases from J, the junction kept 8 bases outside the gene matches. This CDR3 spans 16 amino acids. The CDR3 bases are TGTGCCATCAGTGAAAAACAGGGGGCGACCCACAATGAGCAGTTCTTC. Encoded protein: CAISEKQGATHNEQFF.

This clone was seen a handful of times. V is TRBV6-7 and J is TRBJ1-2; a possible D gene is TRBD1 (6 bases). TRBV6-7 is reported as an ORF; its role is uncertain. This CDR3 contains 15 residues. V was cut by 7 bases and J by 3 bases, with 18 bases left in between. This CDR3 is CASTPVRKGDYGYTF. CDR3 in DNA: TGTGCCAGCACCCCCGTCAGGAAGGGGGACTATGGCTACACCTTC.

This chain links TRBV19 with TRBJ1-6; possible D gene TRBD1, 5 bases. The CDR3 length is 15 residues. V was trimmed by 2 bases and J by 6 bases, leaving 11 bases between them. Germline lookup yields CDR1 LNHDA and CDR2 SQIVND (reference sequence). CDR3 coding DNA: TGTGCCAGTAGTATAAGCCAGGGCAGTAATTCACCCCTCCACTTT. Protein product: CASSISQGSNSPLHF.

This clone was found a few times. The chain links TRBV10-3 to TRBJ2-1; perhaps TRBD2 as D (6 bases). Trimming pared 3 bases from V and 1 base from J, leaving 10 bases between. CDR3 size: 15 residues. Germline CDR1 is ENHRY and CDR2 is SYGVKD. CDR3 sequence: CAISDTAGSYNEQFF. The CDR3 DNA reads as TGTGCCATCAGTGATACGGCGGGATCCTACAATGAGCAGTTCTTC.

The CDR3 nucleotides are TGTGCCAGCTCACCACGTCTAGGGAGCCACAATGAGCAGTTCTTC. This sequence encodes CASSPRLGSHNEQFF. The V gene is TRBV18, the J gene TRBJ2-1; D perhaps matches TRBD2 (5 bases). V shed 1 base and J shed 5 bases, with 12 bases lying between them. The CDR3 loop spans 15 amino acids. Germline V gene data show CDR1 as KGHSH and CDR2 as LQKENI.